The 29 T cell receptor beta chains listed next were all sequenced from one sample in a study of regulatory T cells in long-lasting Graves disease. Time point given: persistent/refractory GD, antithyroid drugs over 5 years with positive TRAb. After RNA was extracted from PBMCs, the TCR library was made from it. TCR beta libraries were built with iRepertoire HTBI primers and Arm-PCR of CDR3 regions. TCRdb used MiXCR to reprocess the multiplex PCR reads, holding one entry per CDR3 protein. The sample lists 420,000 or so distinct CDR3 sequences; 20% to 25% were seen once. The sequenced sample was peripheral blood mononuclear cells (PBMCs), obtained when the disease was refractory, from a patient treated with antithyroid drugs. All receptors come from a female donor with Graves disease.

The chain recombines TRBV5-1 with TRBJ1-3; D gene uncertain. Trimming cost V 2 bases and J 4 bases, with 7 bases left between them. The CDR3 loop spans 13 amino acids. Germline CDR1 reads SGHRS; CDR2 reads YFSETQ. The CDR3 reads CASSLKRGNTIYF. CDR3 nucleotide sequence: TGCGCCAGCAGCTTAAAGCGAGGAAACACCATATATTTT. Looking up the rest from reference TRBV5-1 and TRBJ1-3 gives the full variable domain: KAGVTQTPRYLIKTRGQQVTLSCSPISGHRSVSWYQQTPGQGLQFLFEYFSETQRNKGNFPGRFSGRQFSNSRSEMNVSTLELGDSALYLCASSLKRGNTIYFGEGSWLTVV.

This clonotype turned up a few times. The chain combines TRBV20-1 with TRBJ1-5, with D hard to call. V was cut by 5 bases and J by 1 base, with 12 bases left in between. This CDR3 contains 14 residues. The germline V gene encodes CDR1 DFQATT and CDR2 SNEGSKA (reference sequence). CDR3 DNA: TGCAGTGCTGACATCGGGGAAAGCAATCAGCCCCAGCATTTT. Its translation is CSADIGESNQPQHF.

The chain carries TRBV9 and TRBJ2-5; 7 bases match TRBD2. Per germline, CDR1 SGDLS and CDR2 YYNGEE. V shed 4 bases and J 5 bases; nucleotides not matched to a gene: 8. The CDR3 consists of 14 residues. DNA of the CDR3: TGTGCCAGCAGCCCAGGCGTGGGGGGGGAGACCCAGTACTTC. Its translation: CASSPGVGGETQYF.

This clonotype appeared many times. V is TRBV6-5 and J is TRBJ2-2; D is unresolved. V lost 4 bases and J 8 bases, leaving 5 bases between the germline ends. The CDR3 runs to 11 residues. Germline V gives CDR1 MNHEY, CDR2 SVGAGI. CDR3 in DNA: TGTGCCAGCAGTTCCTTGGGGGAGCTGTTTTTT. This codes for CASSSLGELFF.

This chain uses TRBV7-9 with TRBJ2-7; 8 bases fit TRBD1. With 5 bases clipped from V and 6 bases from J, the junction kept 9 bases outside the gene matches. The CDR3 is 14 amino acids. Germline V gene lookup returns CDR1 SEHNR and CDR2 FQNEAQ (reference sequence). The CDR3 DNA is TGTGCCAGCAGCCTGACAGGGGTCAGGGTCGAGCAGTACTTC. Amino acid sequence: CASSLTGVRVEQYF.

The chain recombines TRBV14 with TRBJ2-7, with D hard to call. Trimming removed 5 bases from V and 3 bases from J, with 14 bases in between. Germline CDR1 SGHDN, CDR2 FVKESK. This CDR3 has 14 residues. CDR3 in amino acids: CASSSPSLDYEQYF. The CDR3 region has the DNA TGTGCCAGCAGCTCCCCTTCCCTCGACTACGAGCAGTACTTC.

This clonotype has ten or more counts. J is TRBJ2-5 and V is TRBV6-9; D tentatively fits TRBD1 or TRBD2 (5 bases each). The CDR3 is 13 amino acids. Germline V gene lookup returns CDR1 MNHGY and CDR2 SVAAGI. Trimming left V 1 base short and J 4 bases short, with 7 bases between. CDR3: CASSYFGGETQYF. The CDR3 region has the DNA TGTGCCAGCAGTTATTTTGGGGGAGAGACCCAGTACTTC.

As DNA, the CDR3 is TGCGCCAGCAGCTTGGGCGGGACAGGGAATACTAATGAAAAACTGTTTTTT. It yields the protein CASSLGGTGNTNEKLFF. The rearrangement links TRBV5-1 to TRBJ1-4, with TRBD1 identical over 9 bases. Trimming took 0 bases from V and 2 from J; bases not matched to a gene: 5. This CDR3 contains 17 residues. CDR1 and CDR2 from the germline V gene are SGHRS and YFSETQ.

This clonotype appeared a few times. This chain joins TRBV20-1 and TRBJ2-3; TRBD1 agrees at 10 bases. CDR3 size: 18 residues. CDR1 is DFQATT and CDR2 is SNEGSKA in the germline V gene (reference sequence). Trimming cost V 5 bases and J 0 bases; bases outside gene matches: 14. The CDR3 nucleotides are TGCAGTGCTCCGACAGGGGGCTCCCATCTCCCCAGCACAGATACGCAGTATTTT. It yields the protein CSAPTGGSHLPSTDTQYF.

This chain connects TRBV27 to TRBJ2-1; TRBD1 agrees at 9 bases. With V trimmed by 2 bases and J by 5 bases, 4 bases remained unmatched. The germline V gene encodes CDR1 MNHEY and CDR2 SMNVEV (reference sequence). The CDR3 contains 15 residues. CDR3 sequence: CASSLLGTGNNEQFF. DNA of the CDR3: TGTGCCAGCAGTTTACTCGGGACAGGGAACAATGAGCAGTTCTTC.

This clonotype was observed once. The V call is TRBV6-5, the J call TRBJ2-5, with TRBD1 matching over 10 bases. In germline, CDR1 is MNHEY, CDR2 SVGAGI. After removal of 2 bases from V and 4 bases from J, the junction contained 4 bases not matched to a gene. The CDR3 sequence is 15 residues long. The CDR3 nucleotides are TGTGCCAGCAGTTACAGGGGACAGGGGAGAGAGACCCAGTACTTC. Its translation is CASSYRGQGRETQYF.

This clonotype was recorded a few times. The chain couples TRBV20-1 to TRBJ1-2; D is undetermined. Looked up from germline, CDR1 is DFQATT and CDR2 is SNEGSKA (reference sequence). This CDR3 is built from 10 residues. With 4 bases removed from V and 7 bases from J, the gap between germline ends came to 7 bases. CDR3 region: CSAIDSGYTF. The CDR3 DNA is TGCAGTGCTATAGACTCTGGCTACACCTTC.

The chain joins TRBV7-9 to TRBJ1-1; a possible D gene is TRBD1 (5 bases). Germline CDR1 reads SEHNR; CDR2 reads FQNEAQ (reference sequence). Trimming left V 1 base short and J 12 bases short, with 30 bases between. The CDR3 has 18 residues. DNA of the CDR3: TGTGCCAGCAGCTTAGGGGAGATTCGTGGGGGTGGGATTCACCAATCTTTCTTT. The encoded protein is CASSLGEIRGGGIHQSFF.

The chain is built from TRBV4-1 and TRBJ1-6; 9 bases are shared with TRBD1. The V gene's germline CDR1 is MGHRA and CDR2 YSYEKL. The V gene end was trimmed by 0 bases and the J gene end by 1 base; junction bases not matched to a gene: 1. The CDR3 runs to 17 residues. The chain's CDR3 is CASSQETGGSYNSPLHF. CDR3 in DNA: TGCGCCAGCAGCCAAGAGACAGGGGGGTCCTATAATTCACCCCTCCACTTT.

This clonotype appeared a few times. This chain joins TRBV30 and TRBJ1-1, with TRBD1 matching over 9 bases. The V gene end was trimmed by 5 bases and the J gene end by 3 bases; junction bases not matched to a gene: 4. This CDR3 spans 13 amino acids. The germline CDR1 and CDR2 sequences are GTSNPN and SVGIG (reference sequence). The CDR3 loop is CAWGTGQDTEAFF. CDR3 bases: TGTGCCTGGGGGACAGGGCAGGACACTGAAGCTTTCTTT.

A few counts support this clonotype. J is TRBJ2-7 and V is TRBV5-6, with D perhaps TRBD1 (5 bases). The CDR3 sequence is 14 residues long. V lost 1 base and J 4 bases, leaving 12 bases between the germline ends. Germline values: CDR1 SGHDT, CDR2 YYEEEE. CDR3 in DNA: TGTGCCAGCAGCTTGATCGTAGGGGTTTACGAGCAGTACTTC. Translation gives CASSLIVGVYEQYF.

This clonotype came up a few times. V is TRBV2 and J is TRBJ2-3, with D uncertain. V lost 8 bases, J lost 0 bases, and 15 bases lay in between. Germline lookup yields CDR1 SNHLY and CDR2 FYNNEI. The CDR3 runs to 15 residues. CDR3 loop: CASQFDVGSTDTQYF. The CDR3 bases are TGTGCCAGCCAATTCGACGTTGGTAGCACAGATACGCAGTATTTT.

The table lists this clonotype with many counts. This CDR3 is CASSGGAGFSYEQYF. The CDR3 DNA reads TGTGCCAGCAGCGGGGGGGCAGGTTTCTCCTACGAGCAGTACTTC. The chain combines TRBV7-2 with TRBJ2-7; D is possibly TRBD2 (7 bases). The germline V gene encodes CDR1 SGHTA and CDR2 FQGNSA. This CDR3 has 15 amino acids. With 5 bases removed from V and 0 bases from J, the gap between germline ends came to 14 bases.

This clonotype appeared a single time. A much bigger clone sits one base away, suggesting this may be a read error. The J gene is TRBJ2-2, the V gene TRBV29-1; D may be TRBD1 (8 bases). The CDR3 has 16 residues. In germline, CDR1 is SQVTM, CDR2 ANQGSEA. The CDR3 DNA reads as TGCAGCGTTGAAGCCAGGGGGCGGGGGAACACCGGGGAGCTGCTTTTT. Protein sequence: CSVEARGRGNTGELLF.

CDR3 bases: TGCAGCGTCAAAGGGACCTCTGGGGCCAACGTCCTGACTTTC. Protein: CSVKGTSGANVLTF. The chain recombines TRBV29-1 with TRBJ2-6; D might be TRBD1 or TRBD2, each matching 5 bases. The ends were cut back, 6 bases at V and 0 bases at J, with 9 bases in the middle. The CDR3 is made up of 14 amino acids. The V gene's germline CDR1 is SQVTM and CDR2 ANQGSEA.

This clonotype has at least ten counts. The CDR3 bases are TGTGCCAGCAGTTCTGACATAACCGGGGAGCTGTTTTTT. Protein: CASSSDITGELFF. This chain joins TRBV2 and TRBJ2-2; D is unclear. The CDR3 contains 13 residues. Trimming took off 5 bases at V and 5 bases at J, with 9 bases between the two ends. In germline, CDR1 is SNHLY, CDR2 FYNNEI. Full variable domain (outside the CDR3, taken from reference TRBV2 and TRBJ2-2): EPEVTQTPSHQVTQMGQEVILRCVPISNHLYFYWYRQILGQKVEFLVSFYNNEISEKSEIFDDQFSVERPDGSNFTLKIRSTKLEDSAMYFCASSSDITGELFFGEGSRLTVL.

The table lists this clonotype with a few counts. V usage is TRBV29-1 and J usage is TRBJ2-7; D is perhaps TRBD2 (5 bases). Germline CDR1 SQVTM, CDR2 ANQGSEA. The CDR3 is 13 residues long. The ends were cut back, 6 bases at V and 2 bases at J, with 14 bases in the middle. In DNA form, the CDR3 reads TGCAGCGTCTCGGACGGAGGAACCTACGAGCAGTACTTC. Translating it yields CSVSDGGTYEQYF.

This clonotype was counted only a few times. V and J are TRBV19 and TRBJ2-6; 12 bases are shared with TRBD1. There are 18 residues in the CDR3. J lost 4 bases, V lost 4 bases, and 8 bases had no gene match. Per germline, CDR1 LNHDA and CDR2 SQIVND (reference sequence). CDR3 bases: TGTGCCAGTAGTAGACCGGGACAGGGGGCGTCCGGGGCCAACGTCCTGACTTTC. It yields the protein CASSRPGQGASGANVLTF.

V usage is TRBV6-5 and J usage is TRBJ1-6; unclear D gene. CDR3 length: 16 residues. Trimming left V 0 bases short and J 7 bases short, with 13 bases between. Germline V gene data show CDR1 as MNHEY and CDR2 as SVGAGI. The CDR3 loop reads CASSYSTVSGNSPLHF. In DNA, the CDR3 is TGTGCCAGCAGTTACTCGACGGTCTCGGGCAATTCACCCCTCCACTTT.

Ten or more counts support this clonotype. The chain links TRBV2 to TRBJ2-7; 12 nucleotides match TRBD2. CDR3 length: 14 residues. Looked up from germline, CDR1 is SNHLY and CDR2 is FYNNEI. The V gene end was trimmed by 6 bases and the J gene end by 6 bases; junction bases not matched to a gene: 6. CDR3 sequence (DNA): TGTGCCAGCAGGCGACTAGCGGGAGTTCCCGAGCAGTACTTC. As protein: CASRRLAGVPEQYF.

CDR3 residues: CASRSRRDNTEAFF. CDR3 nucleotide sequence: TGTGCCAGCAGGAGCAGGAGGGATAACACTGAAGCTTTCTTT. The chain couples TRBV28 to TRBJ1-1; D remains unclear. Germline lookup yields CDR1 MDHEN and CDR2 SYDVKM. CDR3 length: 14 residues. The ends were cut back, 6 bases at V and 2 bases at J, with 13 bases in the middle.

This chain links TRBV20-1 with TRBJ2-2, with D perhaps matching TRBD1 (6 bases). CDR1 and CDR2 from the germline V gene are DFQATT and SNEGSKA (reference sequence). The CDR3 extends over 15 amino acids. Deletions cut 3 bases from V and 1 base from J, with 12 bases between. The CDR3 coding sequence is TGCAGTGCTAGGTTGGACAGTAGGAACACCGGGGAGCTGTTTTTT. This encodes CSARLDSRNTGELFF.

This clonotype occurred many times. V gene TRBV12-3 or TRBV12-4 combines with J gene TRBJ1-2; 9 nucleotides match TRBD1. V lost 1 base, J lost 0 bases, and 6 bases stayed unmatched. This CDR3 has 17 residues. This chain's CDR3 is CASSLDAGTGPNYGYTF. Here the CDR3 DNA reads TGTGCCAGCAGTTTAGACGCGGGGACAGGGCCTAACTATGGCTACACCTTC.

This chain uses TRBV6-1 with TRBJ1-5; a weak D match, TRBD1 (6 bases). This CDR3 spans 14 amino acids. Germline-derived CDR1 and CDR2 are MNHNS and SASEGT. Trimming took off 4 bases at V and 3 bases at J, with 10 bases between the two ends. CDR3 DNA sequence: TGTGCCAGCAGTGGGACAGCATTCAATCAGCCCCAGCATTTT. This gives the protein CASSGTAFNQPQHF.